This TCR beta chain was recovered during a study of OX40 agonist ivuxolimab in advanced cancers. V shed 0 bases and J 4 bases; nucleotides not matched to a gene: 1. Germline assignment: CDR1 LGHNA and CDR2 YSLEER. The CDR3 is made up of 15 amino acids. Method: immunoSEQ multiplex PCR; TCRdb's copy keeps in-frame clones and lacks some. The repertoire holds 65,000 to 80,000 clones, with roughly 84% as singletons. The origin of this receptor is an adult with an advanced solid tumor such as melanoma, head and neck, liver or kidney cancer. This sample comprised CD4+ or CD8+ T cells sorted from blood, obtained in a trial of the OX40 agonist ivuxolimab. The V call is TRBV4-3, the J call TRBJ2-1, with 9 bases aligning to TRBD2. The CDR3 nucleotides are TGCGCCAGCAGCCAAGAGACTAGCGGTTACAATGAGCAGTTCTTC. Residues: CASSQETSGYNEQFF.